These T cell receptor beta chains were read from a single sample in a study of blood T cell repertoires in COVID-19. TCRdb keeps only in-frame clones here, not all; method: immunoSEQ multiplex PCR. The table lists roughly 92,000 clones, 75% to 95% of them singletons. The specimen was peripheral blood. The receptors stem from a man aged 45-65 years with acute or convalescent COVID-19. Each CDR3 is given with its conserved first and last residue. D genes are given only for firm matches. Clone size is given for some rows only: seen once, a few or many times, or a class if the clone is expanded.

abundance | d_gene | j_gene | v_gene | len | CDR3nt | CDR3aa
once | NA | TRBJ2-2 | TRBV6-5 | 12 | TGTGCCAGCAGTTCCTACACCGGGGAGCTGTTTTTT | CASSSYTGELFF
NA | NA | TRBJ1-3 | TRBV23-1 | 15 | TGCGCCAGCGTACTAGGGGGTACCCCTGGAAACACCATATATTTT | CASVLGGTPGNTIYF
NA | TRBD2 | TRBJ2-1 | TRBV4-1 | 16 | TGCGCCAGCAGCCCCCTAGGGAGCGGGGTCAACAATGAGCAGTTCTTC | CASSPLGSGVNNEQFF
NA | NA | TRBJ1-2 | TRBV19 | 12 | TGTGCCAGTACGATAGCAAACCATGGCTACACCTTC | CASTIANHGYTF
few | NA | TRBJ2-6 | TRBV7-9 | 15 | TGTGCCAGCACCATTACAACCTCTGGGGCCAACGTCCTGACTTTC | CASTITTSGANVLTF
NA | NA | TRBJ1-1 | TRBV7-8 | 14 | TGTGCCAGCAGCTTAGTTGGAGGGAACACTGAAGCTTTCTTT | CASSLVGGNTEAFF
NA | NA | TRBJ1-1 | TRBV2 | 13 | TGTGCCAGCAGTGCTGAGATGAACACTGAAGCTTTCTTT | CASSAEMNTEAFF
NA | NA | TRBJ2-3 | TRBV12-3/TRBV12-4 | 12 | TGTGCCAGCAGTGCAAACCAGGGTACGCAGTATTTT | CASSANQGTQYF
NA | NA | TRBJ2-5 | TRBV18 | 12 | TGTGCCAGCTCACACGCGGGCCCTACCCAGTACTTC | CASSHAGPTQYF
NA | TRBD2 | TRBJ2-3 | TRBV7-2 | 17 | TGTGCCAGCAGCTTAGTCCTAGCGGGAGGGCCCGGACATACGCAGTATTTT | CASSLVLAGGPGHTQYF
NA | TRBD2 | TRBJ2-3 | TRBV2 | 16 | TGTGCCAGCAGTGAAGTAGGGGAGGGGAACACAGATACGCAGTATTTT | CASSEVGEGNTDTQYF
NA | TRBD1 | TRBJ1-5 | TRBV6-2/TRBV6-3 | 18 | TGTGCCAGCAGTTATATGCCGGGACAGCTAAATAGCAATCAGCCCCAGCATTTT | CASSYMPGQLNSNQPQHF
NA | TRBD1 | TRBJ2-1 | TRBV5-8 | 13 | TGTGCCAGCAGTTATCAGGGGGCCGACGAGCAGTTCTTC | CASSYQGADEQFF
NA | NA | TRBJ2-1 | TRBV5-1 | 14 | TGCGCCAGCAGTCAGACTGCAGGGGTCAATGAGCAGTTCTTC | CASSQTAGVNEQFF
NA | TRBD2 | TRBJ2-1 | TRBV18 | 18 | TGTGCCAGCTCACCACAACTTTCGACTAGCGGGAGCGTCGATGAGCAGTTCTTC | CASSPQLSTSGSVDEQFF
NA | NA | TRBJ1-1 | TRBV29-1 | 15 | TGCAGCGTTATCGCCCCCCCAGGGTGGAACACTGAAGCTTTCTTT | CSVIAPPGWNTEAFF
NA | NA | TRBJ1-5 | TRBV18 | 15 | TGTGCCAGCTCACTTCAGGGGTGGAGCAATCAGCCCCAGCATTTT | CASSLQGWSNQPQHF
NA | NA | TRBJ1-5 | TRBV2 | 13 | TGTGCCAGCAGTGAAGACGGGGGTCAGCCCCAGCATTTT | CASSEDGGQPQHF
NA | NA | TRBJ1-1 | TRBV6-5 | 15 | TGTGCCAGCATTAAACAGCCACTCCCGAACACTGAAGCTTTCTTT | CASIKQPLPNTEAFF
few | TRBD1 | TRBJ1-1 | TRBV5-1 | 14 | TGCGCCAGCAGCCCCCGGACAGGGGACACTGAAGCTTTCTTT | CASSPRTGDTEAFF
few | NA | TRBJ2-4 | TRBV21-1 | 19 | TGTGCCAGCAGCAAAGCCGGCAGGGGAAAGTCCCTAGCCAAAAACATTCAGTACTTC | CASSKAGRGKSLAKNIQYF
NA | TRBD1 | TRBJ2-5 | TRBV5-6 | 15 | TGTGCCAGCAGCTCCGGACAGGGGCTTGTCGAGACCCAGTACTTC | CASSSGQGLVETQYF
NA | NA | TRBJ2-7 | TRBV9 | 14 | TGTGCCAGCAGCGGTGACAGGAGCTCCTACGAGCAGTACTTC | CASSGDRSSYEQYF
NA | TRBD2 | TRBJ2-3 | TRBV24-1 | 18 | TGTGCCACCAGTGACTCCGCACCAACTAGCGGCAGAAGAGATACGCAGTATTTT | CATSDSAPTSGRRDTQYF
NA | TRBD1 | TRBJ2-3 | TRBV18 | 16 | TGTGCCAGCTCACCAAGACAGGGTCTGAGCACAGATACGCAGTATTTT | CASSPRQGLSTDTQYF
NA | TRBD2 | TRBJ2-3 | TRBV2 | 15 | TGTGCCAGCAAGGGACTAGGGGGTTACACAGATACGCAGTATTTT | CASKGLGGYTDTQYF
NA | TRBD1 | TRBJ2-6 | TRBV9 | 18 | TGTGCCAGCAGCGTAGGTGACAGGGGGCGCTCTGGGGCCAACGTCCTGACTTTC | CASSVGDRGRSGANVLTF
NA | TRBD2 | TRBJ2-2 | TRBV29-1 | 14 | TGCAGCGTTCTAGCGGGAGTCACTCCCGGGGAGCTGTTTTTT | CSVLAGVTPGELFF
NA | TRBD2 | TRBJ2-7 | TRBV5-6 | 17 | TGTGCCAGCAGCAACGATAGGGCTAGCGGGTCTTCCTACGAGCAGTACTTC | CASSNDRASGSSYEQYF
NA | NA | TRBJ2-2 | TRBV19 | 14 | TGTGCCAGTAACCGGGGGGCGGACACCGGGGAGCTGTTTTTT | CASNRGADTGELFF
NA | NA | TRBJ2-7 | TRBV7-8 | 11 | TGTGCCAGCAGCTCATTCTACGAGCAGTACTTC | CASSSFYEQYF
NA | NA | TRBJ1-5 | TRBV3-1/TRBV3-2 | 17 | TGTGCCAGCAGCCAAAATGGGGCAAGGCGAATTGGACAGCCCCAGCATTTT | CASSQNGARRIGQPQHF
NA | TRBD2 | TRBJ2-3 | TRBV27 | 16 | TGTGCCAGCAGTTCCCGACGGGGGGTTAACACAGATACGCAGTATTTT | CASSSRRGVNTDTQYF
NA | NA | TRBJ1-4 | TRBV30 | 15 | TGTGCCTGGAGTGTAAATAGGGGGGGGAATGAAAAACTGTTTTTT | CAWSVNRGGNEKLFF
NA | NA | TRBJ1-1 | TRBV5-8 | 13 | TGTGCCAGCAGCCGCCAGGTGAACACTGAAGCTTTCTTT | CASSRQVNTEAFF
NA | TRBD2 | TRBJ2-1 | TRBV4-3 | 15 | TGCGCCAGCAGCCAAGGGTATGGTAGCGGGAGAGAGCAGTTCTTC | CASSQGYGSGREQFF
NA | NA | TRBJ1-2 | TRBV19 | 15 | TGTGCCAGTAGTATCCCCGGGACACCAGTCTATGGCTACACCTTC | CASSIPGTPVYGYTF
NA | NA | TRBJ2-3 | TRBV5-1 | 15 | TGCGCCAGCAGCGCCGCAGGGGGGCTCACAGATACGCAGTATTTT | CASSAAGGLTDTQYF
NA | NA | TRBJ2-7 | TRBV4-2 | 14 | TGTGCCAGCAGCCAAGATAGGACAGCCTACGAGCAGTACTTC | CASSQDRTAYEQYF
NA | TRBD1 | TRBJ1-2 | TRBV6-2/TRBV6-3 | 15 | TGTGCCAGCAGTTACGTCGCACAGGGGTTGGGCGGCTACACCTTC | CASSYVAQGLGGYTF
NA | NA | TRBJ2-5 | TRBV5-3 | 13 | TGTGCCAGGAAAGACAGCGCTCAAGAGACCCAGTACTTC | CARKDSAQETQYF
NA | TRBD1 | TRBJ2-2 | TRBV11-3 | 15 | TGTGCCAGCAGCTTCGGACAGGGAAGCACCGGGGAGCTGTTTTTT | CASSFGQGSTGELFF
NA | TRBD1 | TRBJ1-1 | TRBV6-5 | 14 | TGTGCCAGCAGGGACAGGGTCTATGACACTGAAGCTTTCTTT | CASRDRVYDTEAFF
NA | TRBD1 | TRBJ1-5 | TRBV7-9 | 17 | TGTGCCAGCAACCACGGGACAGGGGGCCTTGGCGATCAGCCCCAGCATTTT | CASNHGTGGLGDQPQHF
once | NA | TRBJ2-7 | TRBV2 | 15 | TGTGCCAGCAGTGGGCCACTACAGGGTCCCTACGAGCAGTACTTC | CASSGPLQGPYEQYF
NA | TRBD1 | TRBJ2-2 | TRBV19 | 17 | TGTGCCAGTTACCCCGCCGACAGGGGATTTGTCACCGGGGAGCTGTTTTTT | CASYPADRGFVTGELFF
NA | NA | TRBJ2-7 | TRBV19 | 12 | TGTGCCAGTAGTACAGGATTCTACGAGCAGTACTTC | CASSTGFYEQYF
NA | NA | TRBJ2-2 | TRBV7-9 | 17 | TGTGCCAGCAGCTTAGCTCGGGGGACTCTGAACACCGGGGAGCTGTTTTTT | CASSLARGTLNTGELFF
NA | TRBD2 | TRBJ2-5 | TRBV7-9 | 17 | TGTGCCAGCAGCTCAGGGGGACTAGCGGGATACCAAGAGACCCAGTACTTC | CASSSGGLAGYQETQYF